What follows is one T cell receptor beta chain and its context. The data were obtained in a study of blood T cell repertoires in COVID-19. Study-level information: Whether acute or convalescent, the COVID-19 samples came from the United States, Italy and Spain. PBMCs, B-cell-depleted T cells, or T cells provided the cDNA or gDNA that made up the material.

Data came from immunoSEQ multiplex PCR; TCRdb stores just in-frame clones and leaves some out. The table has under 250,000 clones, roughly 80% seen once; the top ten hold approximately 4%. The length of the CDR3 is 13 residues. The germline V gene has CDR1 MNHEY and CDR2 SVGAGI. V lost 4 bases and J lost 4, with 8 bases in between. Participants spanned ages roughly 18 to 95 years and resided in some 22 US areas. Before they entered the study, exposed participants had met a COVID-19 case within 2 weeks. Material for sequencing was PBMCs or T cells enriched from blood (not recorded which). This sequence was found in a woman aged 40 to 49 who had been exposed to COVID-19. The chain recombines TRBV6-5 with TRBJ1-5; D perhaps matches TRBD1 (5 bases). CDR3 in DNA: TGTGCCAGCAGTTTAGACAGAAATCAGCCCCAGCATTTT. It translates to CASSLDRNQPQHF.